The T cell receptor beta chain under discussion was sequenced for a study of blood T cell repertoires in COVID-19. Across the whole study: Sources were T cells, B-cell-depleted T cells, or PBMCs; the material itself was cDNA or gDNA.

Trimming took 3 bases from V and 6 from J; bases not matched to a gene: 9. This CDR3 has 15 amino acids. CDR1 is SGDLS and CDR2 is YYNGEE in the germline V gene. The table came from immunoSEQ multiplex PCR; TCRdb's copy has only in-frame clones and leaves some out. The table lists about 53,000 clones, around 79% of them singletons. This TCR was recovered from a man in his 70s with active or convalescent COVID-19. The sequenced material came from peripheral blood. J is TRBJ1-1 and V is TRBV9; 9 nucleotides agree with TRBD1. The CDR3 spells CASSESGQGYAEAFF. In nucleotides, the CDR3 is TGTGCCAGCAGCGAATCTGGACAGGGGTACGCTGAAGCTTTCTTT.